One and the same sample provided the 23 T cell receptor beta chains below, sequenced in a study of OX40 agonist ivuxolimab in advanced cancers. TCRdb's copy holds only in-frame clones and misses some; the assay was immunoSEQ multiplex PCR. The sample contains tens of thousands of clones, around 89% of which appear only once. Sequences were derived from CD4+ or CD8+ T cells sorted from blood, sampled in a trial of the OX40 agonist ivuxolimab. Receptors were obtained from an adult with an advanced solid tumor such as melanoma, head and neck, liver or kidney cancer.

Points on this clone: This same CDR3 is encoded by further DNA sequences in the sample. The V and J genes are TRBV19 and TRBJ1-2, with no clear D. The V gene lost 4 bases and the J gene lost 5 bases, with 8 bases spanning the gap. Germline assignment: CDR1 LNHDA and CDR2 SQIVND (reference sequence). The CDR3 sequence is 12 residues long. CDR3 DNA: TGTGCCAGTAGTACGGAGGGTTATGGCTACACCTTC. It specifies CASSTEGYGYTF.

The chain joins TRBV10-2 to TRBJ1-1; unclear D gene. Germline CDR1 is WSHSY and CDR2 is SAAADI. The CDR3 is 12 residues long. V lost 2 bases, J lost 3 bases, and 4 bases lay in between. The CDR3 sequence: CASSEGYTEAFF. The CDR3 region has the DNA TGCGCCAGCAGTGAGGGGTACACTGAAGCTTTCTTT.

The V and J genes are TRBV7-9 and TRBJ2-2; D is undetermined. Germline CDR1 SEHNR, CDR2 FQNEAQ (reference sequence). V gave up 6 bases and J gave up 3 bases, with 5 bases separating them. This CDR3 has 12 amino acids. For the CDR3, the DNA is TGTGCCAGCAGTCGTTACACCGGGGAGCTGTTTTTT. Its translation is CASSRYTGELFF.

The chain recombines TRBV15 with TRBJ1-4; 8 nucleotides agree with TRBD1. This CDR3 has 14 amino acids. In germline, CDR1 is LNHNV, CDR2 YYDKDF (reference sequence). Unmatched junction bases numbered 5, after V lost 3 bases and J lost 8 bases. This chain's CDR3 is CATSRDRVSEKLFF. Written as DNA, the CDR3 is TGTGCCACCAGCAGGGACAGGGTTTCAGAAAAACTGTTTTTT.

This clone was seen a few times. The rearrangement uses TRBV29-1 and TRBJ1-4, with D uncertain. Deletions cut 6 bases from V and 5 bases from J, with 10 bases between. The CDR3 consists of 12 residues. CDR1 and CDR2 from the germline V gene are SQVTM and ANQGSEA. CDR3 in DNA: TGCAGCGTCCTTCAGGAAAATGAAAAACTGTTTTTT. Its translation is CSVLQENEKLFF.

The rearrangement joins TRBV18 to TRBJ2-7; D is perhaps TRBD1 (6 bases). V lost 3 bases, J lost 2 bases, and 11 bases lay in between. Germline V gene lookup returns CDR1 KGHSH and CDR2 LQKENI. The CDR3 length is 14 residues. The CDR3 sequence is CASSPPDRTYEQYF. The DNA for the CDR3 is TGTGCCAGCTCACCCCCGGACAGAACCTACGAGCAGTACTTC.

This sequence joins TRBV19 and TRBJ2-1, with 10 bases aligning to TRBD2. Trimming cost V 5 bases and J 4 bases; bases outside gene matches: 5. Germline-derived CDR1 and CDR2 are LNHDA and SQIVND (reference sequence). The CDR3 length is 15 residues. The CDR3 here is CASSHSSGSYNEQFF. CDR3 DNA sequence: TGTGCCAGTAGTCACTCTAGCGGGAGTTACAATGAGCAGTTCTTC.

This clone is a singleton in its sample. The V and J genes are TRBV6-5 and TRBJ2-2, with a weak D call TRBD1 (6 bases). The V gene's germline CDR1 is MNHEY and CDR2 SVGAGI. The CDR3 contains 16 residues. V shed 0 bases and J shed 0 bases, with 8 bases lying between them. The CDR3 DNA sequence: TGTGCCAGCAGTTACTCGACAGGTTCGAACACCGGGGAGCTGTTTTTT. Translation: CASSYSTGSNTGELFF.

The CDR3 region is CSVEATGVGGAADTQYF. CDR3 DNA: TGCAGCGTTGAAGCAACAGGGGTGGGTGGTGCCGCAGATACGCAGTATTTT. The V and J genes are TRBV29-1 and TRBJ2-3; 7 nucleotides line up with TRBD1. V shed 1 base, J shed 4 bases, and the junction held 14 bases outside the gene matches. The CDR3 totals 17 residues. Germline V gene data show CDR1 as SQVTM and CDR2 as ANQGSEA.

The chain couples TRBV10-3 to TRBJ2-7; TRBD1 agrees at 9 bases. The CDR3 extends over 15 amino acids. The V gene end was trimmed by 6 bases and the J gene end by 2 bases; junction bases not matched to a gene: 8. CDR1 and CDR2 from the germline V gene are ENHRY and SYGVKD. The CDR3 DNA follows: TGTGCCATCAGAAAAGCCGGGACAGGGACCTACGAGCAGTACTTC. Its protein is CAIRKAGTGTYEQYF.

This chain connects TRBV7-3 to TRBJ2-3, with unresolved D. The CDR3 extends over 15 amino acids. Germline-derived CDR1 and CDR2 are SGHTA and FQGTGA. Trimming removed 1 base at V and 6 bases at J, with 14 bases between. CDR3 DNA: TGTGCCAGCAGCTTAATTCCTCAGCTGTCGGATACGCAGTATTTT. Translation: CASSLIPQLSDTQYF.

Notes on this clone: Likely a read error: the CDR3 ends without its conserved phenylalanine or tryptophan. The chain uses TRBV23-1 and TRBJ2-7, with D hard to call. TRBV23-1 is annotated as an ORF whose role is uncertain. V was cut by 0 bases and J by 0 bases, with 6 bases left in between. The CDR3 spans 14 residues. The CDR3 reads CASSQSGNSYEQYL. In DNA form, the CDR3 reads TGCGCCAGCAGTCAATCGGGCAACTCCTACGAGCAGTACCTC.

The V gene is TRBV27, the J gene TRBJ2-7, with 13 bases that match TRBD2. The CDR3 runs 15 residues. Germline lookup yields CDR1 MNHEY and CDR2 SMNVEV (reference sequence). J gave up 6 bases and V 6 bases, and 8 bases lay outside the gene matches. This CDR3 is CASSEGLAGPREQYF. The CDR3 DNA sequence: TGTGCCAGCAGCGAGGGACTAGCGGGACCTCGCGAGCAGTACTTC.

The genes are TRBV2 and TRBJ2-1, with 9 positions matching TRBD1. V was clipped by 11 bases and J by 8 bases; unmatched bases: 10. This CDR3 is built from 13 residues. Germline V gene sequence: CDR1 SNHLY, CDR2 FYNNEI. The DNA of the CDR3 is TGTGCCTCACCGGGACAGGGTTTCGATGAGCAGTTCTTC. It is translated as CASPGQGFDEQFF.

J is TRBJ1-1 and V is TRBV7-8; the D gene is possibly TRBD1 (5 bases). The CDR3 is 14 amino acids. V lost 1 base, J lost 1 base, and 7 bases lay in between. Germline CDR1 and CDR2: SGHVS and FQNEAQ. CDR3 in DNA: TGTGCCAGCAGCTTAGGGGGCCGGAACACTGAAGCTTTCTTT. Protein sequence: CASSLGGRNTEAFF.

This chain joins TRBV14 and TRBJ2-7, with 11 bases that match TRBD1. Germline CDR1 and CDR2: SGHDN and FVKESK. The length of the CDR3 is 20 residues. With 1 base clipped from V and 2 bases from J, the junction kept 16 bases outside the gene matches. CDR3 nucleotides: TGTGCCAGCAGCCAAGCCCCGGGACAGGGGGATTTCGGGTCTGCCTACGAGCAGTACTTC. Protein product: CASSQAPGQGDFGSAYEQYF.

This sequence joins TRBV9 and TRBJ2-2; D is unresolved. The CDR3 is 14 amino acids. The germline CDR1 and CDR2 sequences are SGDLS and YYNGEE. V gave up 4 bases and J gave up 3 bases, with 10 bases separating them. The CDR3 nucleotides read TGTGCCAGCAGCTCCCGTCTTCACACCGGGGAGCTGTTTTTT. The encoded protein is CASSSRLHTGELFF. Filled out from reference TRBV9 and TRBJ2-2, the complete variable domain reads DSGVTQTPKHLITATGQRVTLRCSPRSGDLSVYWYQQSLDQGLQFLIQYYNGEERAKGNILERFSAQQFPDLHSELNLSSLELGDSALYFCASSSRLHTGELFFGEGSRLTVL.

The J gene is TRBJ2-1, the V gene TRBV30, with 9 nucleotides matching TRBD2. The germline CDR1 and CDR2 sequences are GTSNPN and SVGIG (reference sequence). This CDR3 spans 15 amino acids. CDR3 loop: CARGLAAPTYNEQFF. The CDR3 DNA reads TGTGCACGGGGACTAGCAGCCCCAACCTACAATGAGCAGTTCTTC.

This clone was counted only a few times. V and J are TRBV7-3 and TRBJ2-1, with 12 bases matching TRBD2. Germline V gene data show CDR1 as SGHTA and CDR2 as FQGTGA. Trimming removed 4 bases from V and 6 bases from J; junction bases left unmatched: 4. The CDR3 loop spans 15 amino acids. This CDR3 is CASSYGLAGTNEQFF. The CDR3 coding sequence is TGTGCCAGCAGCTACGGACTAGCGGGGACCAATGAGCAGTTCTTC.

The chain employs TRBV27 and TRBJ2-1; D may be TRBD1 (5 bases). With 4 bases removed from V and 2 bases from J, the gap between germline ends came to 9 bases. The CDR3 loop spans 14 amino acids. Germline CDR1 reads MNHEY; CDR2 reads SMNVEV (reference sequence). The CDR3 loop is CASSSGQTYNEQFF. CDR3 coding DNA: TGTGCCAGCAGTTCCGGACAAACCTACAATGAGCAGTTCTTC.

The rearrangement links TRBV19 to TRBJ1-1; 8 nucleotides align to TRBD1. This CDR3 has 15 amino acids. V was pared by 4 bases and J by 5 bases, with 9 bases of the junction left unmatched. The germline gives CDR1 LNHDA, CDR2 SQIVND (reference sequence). CDR3 DNA sequence: TGTGCCAGTAGTACCTTGGACAGGGAGAGTACTGAAGCTTTCTTT. Translating gives CASSTLDRESTEAFF.

The sample holds one count of this clone. This sequence joins TRBV30 and TRBJ1-1, with 7 bases identical to TRBD1. Trimming removed 2 bases from V and 4 bases from J; junction bases left unmatched: 4. The CDR3 runs 13 residues. Germline-derived CDR1 and CDR2 are GTSNPN and SVGIG (reference sequence). CDR3 loop: CAWSIDRVTEAFF. Written as DNA, the CDR3 is TGTGCCTGGAGTATAGACAGGGTCACTGAAGCTTTCTTT.

The J gene is TRBJ2-7, the V gene TRBV13; a possible D gene is TRBD2 (5 bases). CDR3 size: 14 residues. Trimming took 4 bases from V and 6 from J, leaving 16 bases between them. The germline V gene encodes CDR1 PRHDT and CDR2 FYEKMQ (reference sequence). CDR3: CASSSAGNPSEQYF. CDR3 bases: TGTGCCAGCAGCTCCGCCGGGAATCCCTCCGAGCAGTACTTC. Full variable domain (rest looked up from reference TRBV13 and TRBJ2-7): AAGVIQSPRHLIKEKRETATLKCYPIPRHDTVYWYQQGPGQDPQFLISFYEKMQSDKGSIPDRFSAQQFSDYHSELNMSSLELGDSALYFCASSSAGNPSEQYFGPGTRLTVT.